The TCR beta chain under discussion was sequenced for a study of spatial heterogeneity in lung cancer. Time point defined: sample taken at primary tumor resection. The sequenced material consisted of unsorted whole RNA from tumor, nontumor lung or frozen PBMC. This clonotype came up many times. Every cDNA TCR molecule received its own unique molecular identifier. TCRdb fed the 5' RACE reads into MiXCR, producing one record per CDR3 protein. The data show tens of thousands of distinct CDR3 sequences, with 3% to 3.5% seen just once and 30% to 45% held by the top ten. Per germline, CDR1 MGHRA and CDR2 YSYEKL. Trimming shortened V by 1 base and J by 0 bases, and 13 bases separated the two germline ends. The CDR3 is 17 residues long.

The source material was normal lung tissue next to the tumor, sampled at surgery. The TCR sequence derives from a male donor with early-stage non-small cell lung cancer. The chain is built from TRBV4-1 and TRBJ2-1; D gene ambiguous. The CDR3 nucleotides read TGCGCCAGCAGCCAAGGTCGGGCTCTTAGCTCCTACAATGAGCAGTTCTTC. Its translation is CASSQGRALSSYNEQFF.